The present TCR beta chain was sequenced within a study of blood T cell repertoires in COVID-19. V was pared by 4 bases and J by 6 bases, with 7 bases of the junction left unmatched. The CDR3 runs 15 residues. CDR1 and CDR2 (germline): SGHRS, YFSETQ. Sequencing was performed with immunoSEQ multiplex PCR; in TCRdb, only in-frame clones are kept and a portion is missing. Of fewer than 350,000 clones in the sample, 81% were seen once. This clonotype was obtained from a woman aged 55-70 years with active or convalescent COVID-19. The chain joins TRBV5-1 to TRBJ1-5; 10 bases are a match to TRBD1. The sequenced sample consisted of peripheral blood. The CDR3 DNA follows: TGCGCCAGCAGCCCGACAGGGGGCGGGGGTCAGCCCCAGCATTTT. Its translation: CASSPTGGGGQPQHF.